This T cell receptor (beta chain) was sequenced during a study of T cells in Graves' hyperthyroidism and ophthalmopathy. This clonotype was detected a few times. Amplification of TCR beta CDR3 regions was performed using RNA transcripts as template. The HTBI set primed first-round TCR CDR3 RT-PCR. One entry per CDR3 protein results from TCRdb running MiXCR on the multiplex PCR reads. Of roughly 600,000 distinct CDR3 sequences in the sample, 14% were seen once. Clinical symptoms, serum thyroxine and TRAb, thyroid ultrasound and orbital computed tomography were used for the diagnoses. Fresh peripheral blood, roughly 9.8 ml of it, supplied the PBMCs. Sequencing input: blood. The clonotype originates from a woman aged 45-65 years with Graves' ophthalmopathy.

The DNA for the CDR3 is TGCAGCGTTGTACTCCTAGCGTCTTCATACAATGAGCAGTTCTTC. It codes for CSVVLLASSYNEQFF. V is TRBV29-1 and J is TRBJ2-1; tentatively, D is TRBD2 (6 bases). The CDR3 length is 15 residues. Looked up from germline, CDR1 is SQVTM and CDR2 is ANQGSEA. V lost 4 bases, J lost 4 bases, and 17 bases lay in between.